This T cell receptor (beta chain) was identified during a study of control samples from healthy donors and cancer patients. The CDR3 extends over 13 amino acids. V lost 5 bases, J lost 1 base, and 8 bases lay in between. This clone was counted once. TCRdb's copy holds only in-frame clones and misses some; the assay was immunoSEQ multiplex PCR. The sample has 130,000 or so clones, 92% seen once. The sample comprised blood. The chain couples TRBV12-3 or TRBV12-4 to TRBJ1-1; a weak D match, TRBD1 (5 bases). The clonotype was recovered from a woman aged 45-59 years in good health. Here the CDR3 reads CASSRQQNTEAFF. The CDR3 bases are TGTGCCAGCAGTCGACAGCAGAACACTGAAGCTTTCTTT.